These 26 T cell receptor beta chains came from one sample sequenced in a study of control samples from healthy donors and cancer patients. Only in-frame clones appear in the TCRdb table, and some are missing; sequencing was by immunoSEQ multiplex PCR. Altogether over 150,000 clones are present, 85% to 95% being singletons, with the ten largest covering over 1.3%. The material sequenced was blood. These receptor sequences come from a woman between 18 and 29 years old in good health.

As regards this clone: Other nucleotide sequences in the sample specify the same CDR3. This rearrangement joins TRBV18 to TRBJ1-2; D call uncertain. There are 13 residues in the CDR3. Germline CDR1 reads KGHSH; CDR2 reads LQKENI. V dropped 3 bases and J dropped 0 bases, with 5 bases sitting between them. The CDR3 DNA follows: TGTGCCAGCTCACCGGCGGCTAACTATGGCTACACCTTC. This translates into CASSPAANYGYTF.

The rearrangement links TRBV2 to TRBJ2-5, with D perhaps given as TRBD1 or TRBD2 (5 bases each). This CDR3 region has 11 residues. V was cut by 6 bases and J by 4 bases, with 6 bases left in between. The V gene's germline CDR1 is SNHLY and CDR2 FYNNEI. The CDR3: CASRGVETQYF. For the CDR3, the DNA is TGTGCCAGCAGGGGGGTAGAGACCCAGTACTTC.

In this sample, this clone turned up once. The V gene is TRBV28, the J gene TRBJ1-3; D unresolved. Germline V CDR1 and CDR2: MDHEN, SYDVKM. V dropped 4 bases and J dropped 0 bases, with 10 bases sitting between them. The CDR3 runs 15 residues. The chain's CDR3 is CASSSADSSGNTIYF. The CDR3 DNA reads TGTGCCAGCAGTTCAGCAGATTCCTCTGGAAACACCATATATTTT. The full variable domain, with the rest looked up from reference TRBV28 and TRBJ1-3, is DVKVTQSSRYLVKRTGEKVFLECVQDMDHENMFWYRQDPGLGLRLIYFSYDVKMKEKGDIPEGYSVSREKKERFSLILESASTNQTSMYLCASSSADSSGNTIYFGEGSWLTVV.

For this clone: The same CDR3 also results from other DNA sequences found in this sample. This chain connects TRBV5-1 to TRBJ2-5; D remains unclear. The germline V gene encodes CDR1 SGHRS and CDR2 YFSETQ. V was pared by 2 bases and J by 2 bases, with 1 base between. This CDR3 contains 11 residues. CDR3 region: CASSLQETQYF. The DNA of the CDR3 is TGCGCCAGCAGCTTACAAGAGACCCAGTACTTC.

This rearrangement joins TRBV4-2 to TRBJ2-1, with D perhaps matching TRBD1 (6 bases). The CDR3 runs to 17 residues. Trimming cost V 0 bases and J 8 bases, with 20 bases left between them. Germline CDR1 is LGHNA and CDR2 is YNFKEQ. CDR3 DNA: TGTGCCAGCAGCCAAGATTCGGACAGCCCTGGGGGCTATGAGCAGTTCTTC. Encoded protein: CASSQDSDSPGGYEQFF.

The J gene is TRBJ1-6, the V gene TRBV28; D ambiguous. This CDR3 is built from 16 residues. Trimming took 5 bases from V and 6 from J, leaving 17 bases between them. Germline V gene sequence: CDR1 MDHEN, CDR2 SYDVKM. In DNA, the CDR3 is TGTGCCAGCAGTCGGGTGGAGGCTTCGATTAATTCACCCCTCCACTTT. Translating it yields CASSRVEASINSPLHF. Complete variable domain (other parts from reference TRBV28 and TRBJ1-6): DVKVTQSSRYLVKRTGEKVFLECVQDMDHENMFWYRQDPGLGLRLIYFSYDVKMKEKGDIPEGYSVSREKKERFSLILESASTNQTSMYLCASSRVEASINSPLHFGNGTRLTVT.

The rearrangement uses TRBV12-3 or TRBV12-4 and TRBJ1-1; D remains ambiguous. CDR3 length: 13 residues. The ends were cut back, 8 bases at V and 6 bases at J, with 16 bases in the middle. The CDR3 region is CASSSQRVSEAFF. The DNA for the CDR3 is TGTGCCAGCTCTTCCCAGCGGGTCTCTGAAGCTTTCTTT.

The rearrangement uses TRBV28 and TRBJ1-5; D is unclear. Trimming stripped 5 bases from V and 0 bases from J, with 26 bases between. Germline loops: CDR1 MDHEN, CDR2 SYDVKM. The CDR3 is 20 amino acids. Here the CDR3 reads CASSPLSLWAGSHSNQPQHF. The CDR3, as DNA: TGTGCCAGCAGTCCACTATCCCTCTGGGCAGGAAGCCATAGCAATCAGCCCCAGCATTTT.

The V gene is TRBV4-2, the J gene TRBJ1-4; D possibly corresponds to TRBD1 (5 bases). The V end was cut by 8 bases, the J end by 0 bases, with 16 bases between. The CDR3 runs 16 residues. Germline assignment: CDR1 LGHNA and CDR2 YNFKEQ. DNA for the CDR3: TGTGCCAGCCGTGAGCAGGGTGCGTCAACTAATGAAAAACTGTTTTTT. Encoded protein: CASREQGASTNEKLFF.

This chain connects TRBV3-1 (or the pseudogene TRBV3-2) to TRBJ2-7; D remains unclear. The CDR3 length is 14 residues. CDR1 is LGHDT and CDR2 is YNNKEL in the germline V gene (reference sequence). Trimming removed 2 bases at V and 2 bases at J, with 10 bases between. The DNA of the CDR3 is TGTGCCAGCAGCCAACAGATTGGAACCTACGAGCAGTACTTC. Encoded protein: CASSQQIGTYEQYF.

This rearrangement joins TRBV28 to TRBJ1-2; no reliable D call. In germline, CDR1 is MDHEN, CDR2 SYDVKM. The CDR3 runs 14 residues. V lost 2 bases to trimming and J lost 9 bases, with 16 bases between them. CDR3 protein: CASSLSEGVGSYTF. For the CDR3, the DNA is TGTGCCAGCAGTTTAAGTGAGGGAGTGGGGAGCTACACCTTC.

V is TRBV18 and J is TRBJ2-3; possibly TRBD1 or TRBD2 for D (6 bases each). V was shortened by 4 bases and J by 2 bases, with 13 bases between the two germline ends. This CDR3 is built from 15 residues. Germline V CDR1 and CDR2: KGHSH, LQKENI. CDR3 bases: TGTGCCAGCTCACGCTCGGGGGCTTACACAGATACGCAGTATTTT. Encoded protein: CASSRSGAYTDTQYF.

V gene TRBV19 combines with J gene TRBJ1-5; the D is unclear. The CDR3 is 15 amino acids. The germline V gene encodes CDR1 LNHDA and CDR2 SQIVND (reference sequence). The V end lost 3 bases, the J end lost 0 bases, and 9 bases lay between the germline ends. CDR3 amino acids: CASSILWGSNQPQHF. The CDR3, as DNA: TGTGCCAGTAGTATCCTGTGGGGTAGCAATCAGCCCCAGCATTTT.

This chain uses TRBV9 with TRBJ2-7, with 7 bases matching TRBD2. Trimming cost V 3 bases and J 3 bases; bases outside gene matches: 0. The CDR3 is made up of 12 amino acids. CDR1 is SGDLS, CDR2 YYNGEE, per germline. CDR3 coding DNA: TGTGCCAGCAGCGGGACTAGCTACGAGCAGTACTTC. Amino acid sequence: CASSGTSYEQYF.

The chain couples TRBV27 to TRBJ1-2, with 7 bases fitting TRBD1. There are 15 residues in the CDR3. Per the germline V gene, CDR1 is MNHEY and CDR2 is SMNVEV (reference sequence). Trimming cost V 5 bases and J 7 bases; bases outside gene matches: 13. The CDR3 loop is CASSPRTGTLLGYTF. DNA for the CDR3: TGTGCCAGCAGTCCCCGGACAGGCACGCTTCTTGGCTACACCTTC.

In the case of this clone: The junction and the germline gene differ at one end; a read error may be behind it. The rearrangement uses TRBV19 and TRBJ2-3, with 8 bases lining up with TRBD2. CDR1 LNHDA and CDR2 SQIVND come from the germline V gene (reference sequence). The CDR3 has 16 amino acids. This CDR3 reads CVSRETSGISTDTQYF. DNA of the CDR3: TGTGTCAGTAGAGAAACTAGCGGAATTAGCACAGATACGCAGTATTTT.

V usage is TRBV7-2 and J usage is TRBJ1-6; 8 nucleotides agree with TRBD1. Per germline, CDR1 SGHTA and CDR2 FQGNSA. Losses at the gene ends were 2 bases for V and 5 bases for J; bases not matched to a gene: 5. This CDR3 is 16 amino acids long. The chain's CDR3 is CASSLQGARNNSPLHF. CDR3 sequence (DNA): TGTGCCAGCAGCTTACAGGGGGCGAGGAATAATTCACCCCTCCACTTT.

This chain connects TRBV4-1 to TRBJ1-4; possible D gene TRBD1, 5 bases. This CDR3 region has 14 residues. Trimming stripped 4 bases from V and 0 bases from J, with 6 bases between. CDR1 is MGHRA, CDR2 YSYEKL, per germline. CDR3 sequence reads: CASSRRATNEKLFF. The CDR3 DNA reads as TGCGCCAGCAGCCGCAGGGCAACTAATGAAAAACTGTTTTTT.

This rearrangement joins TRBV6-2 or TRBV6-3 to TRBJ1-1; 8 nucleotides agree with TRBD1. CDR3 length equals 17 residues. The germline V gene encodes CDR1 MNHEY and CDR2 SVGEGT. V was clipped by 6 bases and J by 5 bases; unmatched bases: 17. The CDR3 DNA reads TGTGCCAGCAGCGAGACTAAGGGACAGGCGTTTCGGACTGAAGCTTTCTTT. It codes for CASSETKGQAFRTEAFF.

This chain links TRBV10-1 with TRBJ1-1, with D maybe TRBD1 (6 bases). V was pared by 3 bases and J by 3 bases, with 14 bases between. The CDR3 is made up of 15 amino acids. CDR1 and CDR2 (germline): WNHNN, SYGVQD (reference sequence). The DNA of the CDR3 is TGCGCCAGCAGTGAAGGTCTGGCAGGGGACACTGAAGCTTTCTTT. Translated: CASSEGLAGDTEAFF.

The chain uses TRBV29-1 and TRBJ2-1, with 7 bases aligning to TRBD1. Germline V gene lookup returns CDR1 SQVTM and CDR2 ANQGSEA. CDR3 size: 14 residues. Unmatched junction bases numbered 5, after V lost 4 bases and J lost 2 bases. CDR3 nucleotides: TGCAGCGTTGGAGGGGGCAAAACCTACAATGAGCAGTTCTTC. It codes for CSVGGGKTYNEQFF.

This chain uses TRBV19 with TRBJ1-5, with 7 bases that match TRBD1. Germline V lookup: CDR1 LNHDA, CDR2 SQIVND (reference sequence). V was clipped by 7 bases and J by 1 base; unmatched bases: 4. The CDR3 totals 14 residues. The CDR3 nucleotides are TGTGCCAGTAACGGCAGGGGGAGCAATCAGCCCCAGCATTTT. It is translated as CASNGRGSNQPQHF.

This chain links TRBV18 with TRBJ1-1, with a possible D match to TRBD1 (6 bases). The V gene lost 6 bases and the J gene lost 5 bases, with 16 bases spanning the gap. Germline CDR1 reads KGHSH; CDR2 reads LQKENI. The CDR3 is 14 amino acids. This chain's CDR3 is CASSKEQGVTEAFF. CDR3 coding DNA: TGTGCCAGCTCCAAGGAACAGGGTGTAACTGAAGCTTTCTTT.

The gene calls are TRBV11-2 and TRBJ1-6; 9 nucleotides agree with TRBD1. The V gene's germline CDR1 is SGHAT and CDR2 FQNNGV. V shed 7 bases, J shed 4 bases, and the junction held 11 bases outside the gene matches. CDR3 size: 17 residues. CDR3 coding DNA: TGTGCCAGCACAACCGGGACAGGGACCTTTTATAATTCACCCCTCCACTTT. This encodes CASTTGTGTFYNSPLHF.

CDR3 DNA sequence: TGTGCCAGCATAGGAAATAGTGGAAACACCATATATTTT. Translation: CASIGNSGNTIYF. The rearrangement uses TRBV2 and TRBJ1-3; no clear D gene. V lost 7 bases and J 3 bases, leaving 10 bases between the germline ends. The CDR3 is 13 residues long. Germline-derived CDR1 and CDR2 are SNHLY and FYNNEI. Full variable domain (remainder filled in from reference TRBV2 and TRBJ1-3): EPEVTQTPSHQVTQMGQEVILRCVPISNHLYFYWYRQILGQKVEFLVSFYNNEISEKSEIFDDQFSVERPDGSNFTLKIRSTKLEDSAMYFCASIGNSGNTIYFGEGSWLTVV.

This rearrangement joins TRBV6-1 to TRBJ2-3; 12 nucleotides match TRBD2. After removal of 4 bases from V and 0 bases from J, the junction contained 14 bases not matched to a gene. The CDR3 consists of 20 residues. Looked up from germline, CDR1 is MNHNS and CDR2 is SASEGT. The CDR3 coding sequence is TGTGCCAGCAGTGCCAGGACTAGCGGGGATAAAGCTACTAGCACAGATACGCAGTATTTT. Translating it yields CASSARTSGDKATSTDTQYF.